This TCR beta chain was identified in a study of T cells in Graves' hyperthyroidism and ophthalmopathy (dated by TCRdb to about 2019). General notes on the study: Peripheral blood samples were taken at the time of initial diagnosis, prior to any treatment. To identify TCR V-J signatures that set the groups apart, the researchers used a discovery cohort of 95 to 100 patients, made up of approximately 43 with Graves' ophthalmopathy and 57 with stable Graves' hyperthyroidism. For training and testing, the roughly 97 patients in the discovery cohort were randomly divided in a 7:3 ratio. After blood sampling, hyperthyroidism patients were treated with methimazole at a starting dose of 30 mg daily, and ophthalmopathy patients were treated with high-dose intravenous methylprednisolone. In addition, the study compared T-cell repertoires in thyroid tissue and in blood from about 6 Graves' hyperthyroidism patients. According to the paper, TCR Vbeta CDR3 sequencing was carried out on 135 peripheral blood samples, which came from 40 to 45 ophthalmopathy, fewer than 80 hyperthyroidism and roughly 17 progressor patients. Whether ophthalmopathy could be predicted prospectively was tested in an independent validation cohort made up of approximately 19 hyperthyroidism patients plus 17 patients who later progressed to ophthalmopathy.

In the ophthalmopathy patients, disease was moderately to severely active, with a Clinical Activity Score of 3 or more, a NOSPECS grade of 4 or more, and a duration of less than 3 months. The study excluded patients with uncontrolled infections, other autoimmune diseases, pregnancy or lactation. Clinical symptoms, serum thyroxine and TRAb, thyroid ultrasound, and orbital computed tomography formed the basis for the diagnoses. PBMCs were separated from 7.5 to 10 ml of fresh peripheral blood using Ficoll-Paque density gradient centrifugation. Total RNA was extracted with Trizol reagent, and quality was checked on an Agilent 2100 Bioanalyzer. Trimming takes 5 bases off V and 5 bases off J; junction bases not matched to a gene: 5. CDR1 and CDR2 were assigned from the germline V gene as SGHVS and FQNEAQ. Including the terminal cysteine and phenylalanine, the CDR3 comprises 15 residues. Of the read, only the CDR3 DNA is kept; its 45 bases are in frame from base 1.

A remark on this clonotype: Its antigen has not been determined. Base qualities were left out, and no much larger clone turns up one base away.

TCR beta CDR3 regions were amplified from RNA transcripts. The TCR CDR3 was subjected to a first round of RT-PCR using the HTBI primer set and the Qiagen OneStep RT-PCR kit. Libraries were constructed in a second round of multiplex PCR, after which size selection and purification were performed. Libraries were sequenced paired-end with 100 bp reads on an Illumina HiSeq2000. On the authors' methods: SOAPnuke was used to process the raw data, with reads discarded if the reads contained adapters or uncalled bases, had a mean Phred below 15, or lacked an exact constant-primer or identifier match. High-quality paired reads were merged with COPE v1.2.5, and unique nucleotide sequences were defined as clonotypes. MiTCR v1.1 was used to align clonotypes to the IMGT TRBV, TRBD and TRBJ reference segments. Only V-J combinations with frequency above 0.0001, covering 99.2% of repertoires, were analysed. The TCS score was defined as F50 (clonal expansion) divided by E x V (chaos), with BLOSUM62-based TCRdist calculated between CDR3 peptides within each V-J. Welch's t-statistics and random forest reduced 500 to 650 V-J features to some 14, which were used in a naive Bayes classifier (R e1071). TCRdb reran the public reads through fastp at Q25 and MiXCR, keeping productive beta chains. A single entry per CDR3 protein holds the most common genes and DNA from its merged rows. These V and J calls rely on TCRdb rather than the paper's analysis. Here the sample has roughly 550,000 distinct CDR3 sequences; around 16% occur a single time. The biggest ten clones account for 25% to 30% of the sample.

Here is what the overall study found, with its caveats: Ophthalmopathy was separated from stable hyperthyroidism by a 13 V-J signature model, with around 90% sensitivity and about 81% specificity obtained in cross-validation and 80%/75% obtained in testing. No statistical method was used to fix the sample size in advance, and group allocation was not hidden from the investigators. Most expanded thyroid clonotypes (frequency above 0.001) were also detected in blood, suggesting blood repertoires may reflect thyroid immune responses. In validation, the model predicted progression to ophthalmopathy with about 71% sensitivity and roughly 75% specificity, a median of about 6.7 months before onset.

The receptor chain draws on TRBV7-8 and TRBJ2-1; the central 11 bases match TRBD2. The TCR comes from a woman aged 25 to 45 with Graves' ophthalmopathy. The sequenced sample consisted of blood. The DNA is TGTGCCAGCAGCCCTAGCGGGGGGCCCGACAATGAGCAGTTCTTC. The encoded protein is CASSPSGGPDNEQFF.